This T cell receptor (beta chain) was obtained from a study of post-analysis software for immune sequencing data. Study background: Courses of disease covered relapsing-remitting, secondary progressive and progressive-relapsing multiple sclerosis.

A remark on this clonotype: Its matching antigen is unknown.

General study findings and limits: Strong same-batch co-clustering of samples appeared with F measure clustering. Roughly five TRBV segments occurring more often in patients than controls included TRBV5-6, TRBV5-1 and TRBV20-1. Normalized Chao1 diversity was significantly lower in multiple sclerosis patients than in controls.

Researchers reported that TCR beta cDNA libraries carried unique molecular identifiers. T cells, about 0.9 to 11 million of them, yielded some 510,000 cDNA molecules. TCRdb analysed the PCR reads with MiXCR anew, one entry per CDR3 protein. The repertoire has more than 450,000 distinct CDR3 sequences, around 44% of them found once; the top ten carry 1.7%. The germline gives CDR1 KGHDR, CDR2 SFDVKD. The V end lost 3 bases, the J end lost 5 bases, and 12 bases lay between the germline ends. The CDR3 loop spans 14 amino acids. The chain joins TRBV24-1 to TRBJ2-5, with a tentative D call TRBD2 (6 bases). This clonotype originated in a girl under 18 with multiple sclerosis. Sequenced input: blood. CDR3 amino acids: CATSDPAGRETQYF. The CDR3, as DNA: TGTGCCACCAGTGATCCCGCGGGGCGGGAGACCCAGTACTTC.